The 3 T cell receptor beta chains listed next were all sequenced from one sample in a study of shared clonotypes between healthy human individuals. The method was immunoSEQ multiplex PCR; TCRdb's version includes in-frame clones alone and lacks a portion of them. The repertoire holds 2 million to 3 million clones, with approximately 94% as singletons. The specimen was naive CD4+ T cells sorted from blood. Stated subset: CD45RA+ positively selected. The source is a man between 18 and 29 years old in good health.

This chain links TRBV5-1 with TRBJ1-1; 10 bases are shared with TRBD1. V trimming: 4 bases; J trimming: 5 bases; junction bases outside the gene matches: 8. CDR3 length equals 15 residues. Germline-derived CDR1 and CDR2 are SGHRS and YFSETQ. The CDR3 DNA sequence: TGCGCCAGCAGCCCGAGGGACAGGGGCAGGACTGAAGCTTTCTTT. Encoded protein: CASSPRDRGRTEAFF.

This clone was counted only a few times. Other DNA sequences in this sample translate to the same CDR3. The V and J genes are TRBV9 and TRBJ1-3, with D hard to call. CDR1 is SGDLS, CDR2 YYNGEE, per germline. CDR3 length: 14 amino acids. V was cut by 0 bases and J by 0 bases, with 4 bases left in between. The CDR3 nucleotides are TGTGCCAGCAGCGTAGCTGGCTCTGGAAACACCATATATTTT. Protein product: CASSVAGSGNTIYF. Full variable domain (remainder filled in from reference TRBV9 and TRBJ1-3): DSGVTQTPKHLITATGQRVTLRCSPRSGDLSVYWYQQSLDQGLQFLIQYYNGEERAKGNILERFSAQQFPDLHSELNLSSLELGDSALYFCASSVAGSGNTIYFGEGSWLTVV.

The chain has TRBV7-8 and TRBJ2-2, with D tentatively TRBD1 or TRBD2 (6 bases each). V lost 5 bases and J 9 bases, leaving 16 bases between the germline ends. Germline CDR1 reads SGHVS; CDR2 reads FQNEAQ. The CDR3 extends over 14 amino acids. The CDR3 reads CASSQGGSLWELFF. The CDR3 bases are TGTGCCAGCAGCCAAGGGGGGAGCTTATGGGAGCTGTTTTTT. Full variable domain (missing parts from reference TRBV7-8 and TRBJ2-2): GAGVSQSPRYKVAKRGQDVALRCDPISGHVSLFWYQQALGQGPEFLTYFQNEAQLDKSGLPSDRFFAERPEGSVSTLKIQRTQQEDSAVYLCASSQGGSLWELFFGEGSRLTVL.